This TCR beta chain was profiled in a study of CD8+ T cells in alopecia areata. The authors extracted RNA and reverse transcribed it into cDNA as the sequencing template. This table comes from immunoSEQ multiplex PCR, and its TCRdb copy is limited to in-frame clones, with some not included. The sample records about 250,000 clones, about 62% being singletons. Stated treatment: oral pan-JAK inhibitor, 5-10 mg twice daily. With 4 bases clipped from V and 5 bases from J, the junction kept 10 bases outside the gene matches. The CDR3 length is 16 residues. The V gene's germline CDR1 is SQVTM and CDR2 ANQGSEA.

V usage is TRBV29-1 and J usage is TRBJ2-5; 13 nucleotides line up with TRBD2. Sequencing used CD4+ T cells sorted from blood, obtained around week 54, from a patient treated with tofacitinib. The source of this sequence is a human donor with alopecia areata. The CDR3: CSVAPTSGGPGETQYF. In DNA form, the CDR3 reads TGCAGCGTTGCCCCGACTAGCGGGGGGCCGGGGGAGACCCAGTACTTC.